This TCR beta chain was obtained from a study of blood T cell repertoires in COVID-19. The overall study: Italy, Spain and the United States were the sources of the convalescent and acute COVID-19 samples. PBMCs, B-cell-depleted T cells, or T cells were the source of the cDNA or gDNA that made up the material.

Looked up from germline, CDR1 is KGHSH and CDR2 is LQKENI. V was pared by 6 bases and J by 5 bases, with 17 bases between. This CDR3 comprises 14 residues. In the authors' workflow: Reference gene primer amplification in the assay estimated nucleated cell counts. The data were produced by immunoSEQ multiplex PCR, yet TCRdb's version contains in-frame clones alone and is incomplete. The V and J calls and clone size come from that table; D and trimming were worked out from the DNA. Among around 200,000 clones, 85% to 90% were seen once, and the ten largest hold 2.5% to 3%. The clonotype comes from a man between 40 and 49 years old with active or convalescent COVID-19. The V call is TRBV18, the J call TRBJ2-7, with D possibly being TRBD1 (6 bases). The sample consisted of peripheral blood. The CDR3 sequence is CASSGQGNLHEQYF. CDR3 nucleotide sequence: TGTGCCAGCTCCGGGCAGGGGAATCTCCACGAGCAGTACTTC.